This T cell receptor beta chain was sequenced during a study of T-cell reconstitution after alpha-beta-depleted transplantation in children. The CDR3 totals 14 residues. The V gene's germline CDR1 is SGDLS and CDR2 YYNGEE. The germline V and J ends were trimmed by 4 bases and 4 bases, with 14 bases remaining between them. Unique molecular identifiers were incorporated during preparation of the TCRbeta library. TCRdb reprocessed the PCR reads with MiXCR, giving one entry per CDR3 protein. The repertoire has some 240,000 distinct CDR3 sequences, 9.7% of them found once; the top ten carry 5% to 5.5%. This receptor was taken from a human donor who donated a stem cell graft to a child with SCID. Sequences were derived from PBMCs from the stem cell graft donor, sampled from the stem cell graft. This chain joins TRBV9 and TRBJ1-2, with a tentative D call TRBD1 (6 bases). The DNA for the CDR3 is TGTGCCAGCAGCCCCGGGGGGGCCAGCTATGGCTACACCTTC. It translates to CASSPGGASYGYTF. Full variable domain (missing parts from reference TRBV9 and TRBJ1-2): DSGVTQTPKHLITATGQRVTLRCSPRSGDLSVYWYQQSLDQGLQFLIQYYNGEERAKGNILERFSAQQFPDLHSELNLSSLELGDSALYFCASSPGGASYGYTFGSGTRLTVV.